The count of the clone carrying this T cell receptor beta chain is one. Its target is not known. The record originates from a study of T cell responses to AZD1222 COVID-19 vaccine. General study findings and limits: Recipients of AZD1222 seropositive at baseline numbered only 6 or 7. Sampling that yielded the repertoires occurred only after the peak T cell response. Nearly half of spike-specific TCRs reportedly go after variant regions that carry no mutations.

Libraries were prepared by immunoSEQ multiplex PCR; TCRdb keeps only in-frame clonotypes and omits some of them. The profile covers tens of thousands of clones, with around 81% appearing a single time and roughly 25% taken by the ten largest. The J segment lost 3 bases and the V segment lost 6 bases, leaving 10 bases of the junction unmatched. Germline CDR1 is SGHTA and CDR2 is FQGNSA. The CDR3 is 15 residues long. Sequences were derived from peripheral blood, sampled 28 days after the second AZD1222 dose. The TCR was taken from an adult who received the AZD1222 COVID-19 vaccine. The V gene is TRBV7-2, the J gene TRBJ2-7, with TRBD2 matching over 8 bases. The CDR3 reads CASSSTGTRHYEQYF. CDR3 coding DNA: TGTGCCAGCAGTTCAACCGGGACTAGACACTACGAGCAGTACTTC.